Listed below are T cell receptor beta chains from one sample, sequenced in a study of CD8 T cells in ankylosing spondylitis. TCRdb re-analysed the 5' RACE reads in MiXCR, keeping a single row per CDR3 protein. The sample includes approximately 90,000 distinct CDR3 sequences, about 8.6% of them seen just once. Specimen: blood, either unsorted or a sorted T cell fraction (not recorded which). Receptor source: a male donor with ankylosing spondylitis or in good health (not recorded which). Both conserved end residues are part of each CDR3. A D gene is named only where the DNA matches it firmly. For some rows the clone size is stated as once, few or many, or as a class when expanded; others skip it.

CDR3	DNA	V	size	D	J
CASSSRDKTNGNTIYF	TGTGCCAGCAGCTCCCGGGACAAGACAAATGGAAACACCATATATTTT	TRBV7-9	NA	NA	TRBJ1-3
CASSQDRDTGELFF	TGTGCCAGCAGCCAAGATCGGGACACCGGGGAGCTGTTTTTT	TRBV4-2	many	NA	TRBJ2-2
CASSAAGTTGGELFF	TGTGCCAGCAGTGCGGCGGGGACGACAGGTGGGGAGCTGTTTTTT	TRBV2	many	NA	TRBJ2-2
CASSLWDTQYF	TGTGCCAGCAGCTTGTGGGATACGCAGTATTTT	TRBV7-2	many	NA	TRBJ2-3
CASSLILHTDTQYF	TGTGCCAGCAGCTTAATTCTACACACAGATACGCAGTATTTT	TRBV7-3	many	NA	TRBJ2-3
CASSESLAGVQETQYF	TGTGCCAGCAGTGAATCCCTAGCGGGAGTTCAAGAGACCCAGTACTTC	TRBV2	many	TRBD2	TRBJ2-5
CSARKGDNNQPQHF	TGCAGTGCTAGGAAGGGTGACAACAATCAGCCCCAGCATTTT	TRBV20-1	many	NA	TRBJ1-5
CASSLEGQGSDEQYF	TGCGCCAGCAGCTTGGAGGGACAGGGTTCAGACGAGCAGTACTTC	TRBV5-1	NA	TRBD1	TRBJ2-7
CASSQDGAEETQYF	TGTGCCAGCAGCCAAGATGGAGCAGAAGAGACCCAGTACTTC	TRBV5-3	NA	NA	TRBJ2-5
CASSFLGPRITGELFF	TGTGCCAGCAGCTTCTTAGGACCTCGTATTACGGGGGAGCTGTTTTTT	TRBV7-9	many	NA	TRBJ2-2
CSAGLAARYEQYF	TGCAGTGCTGGACTAGCGGCCCGCTACGAGCAGTACTTC	TRBV20-1	many	TRBD2	TRBJ2-7
CASSLEMGDPKLQYNSPLHF	TGCGCCAGCAGCTTGGAAATGGGGGACCCCAAGCTTCAATATAATTCACCCCTCCACTTT	TRBV5-1	many	NA	TRBJ1-6
CSVENEGGSFYGYTF	TGCAGCGTTGAAAATGAGGGGGGCTCCTTCTATGGCTACACCTTC	TRBV29-1	many	NA	TRBJ1-2
CASRTYNEQFF	TGTGCCAGCAGGACCTACAATGAGCAGTTCTTC	TRBV12-3/TRBV12-4	many	NA	TRBJ2-1
CASSLVGQGADGYTF	TGTGCCAGCAGCTTGGTCGGGCAGGGGGCGGATGGCTACACCTTC	TRBV5-4	many	TRBD1	TRBJ1-2
CASAWTGASSGANVLTF	TGTGCTAGTGCCTGGACGGGGGCGAGCTCTGGGGCCAACGTCCTGACTTTC	TRBV12-5	NA	NA	TRBJ2-6
CASSPSNGRGAEAFF	TGTGCCAGCAGTCCCTCTAACGGGAGGGGCGCTGAAGCTTTCTTT	TRBV7-9	many	NA	TRBJ1-1
CTSSLEETQYF	TGTACCAGCAGCTTAGAAGAGACCCAGTACTTC	TRBV7-8	few	NA	TRBJ2-5
CASLGAANYGYTF	TGTGCCAGTTTGGGGGCAGCAAACTATGGCTACACCTTC	TRBV19	many	NA	TRBJ1-2
CASSLRGDGTGELFF	TGTGCCAGCAGCTTACGAGGGGACGGCACCGGGGAGCTGTTTTTT	TRBV7-6	many	NA	TRBJ2-2
CASSLKPATSTDTQYF	TGCGCCAGCAGCCTCAAGCCCGCCACGAGCACAGATACGCAGTATTTT	TRBV4-1	many	NA	TRBJ2-3
CSARDLERWETQYF	TGCAGTGCTAGAGATTTAGAGAGATGGGAGACCCAGTACTTC	TRBV20-1	many	NA	TRBJ2-5
CASSFRDPSTDTQYF	TGTGCCAGCAGTTTCCGGGACCCTAGCACAGATACGCAGTATTTT	TRBV12-3/TRBV12-4	many	NA	TRBJ2-3
CASSQSPGQGRGNYGYTF	TGCGCCAGCAGCCAGTCACCGGGACAGGGCAGGGGAAACTATGGCTACACCTTC	TRBV4-3	many	TRBD1	TRBJ1-2
CASSPDPGLTEAFF	TGTGCCAGCAGCCCCGACCCGGGCCTCACTGAAGCTTTCTTT	TRBV5-6	few	NA	TRBJ1-1
CASSLSQSTYEQYF	TGCGCCAGCAGCTTGTCCCAGTCGACCTACGAGCAGTACTTC	TRBV5-1	many	NA	TRBJ2-7
CASSVTQQPQGTGGYGYTF	TGTGCCAGCAGCGTAACCCAACAACCACAAGGGACCGGCGGCTATGGCTACACCTTC	TRBV9	many	NA	TRBJ1-2
CSARGRRLAVAYNEQFF	TGCAGTGCTAGAGGACGCAGACTAGCGGTGGCCTACAATGAGCAGTTCTTC	TRBV20-1	NA	TRBD2	TRBJ2-1
CASSAAAGGFGEQFF	TGTGCCAGCAGTGCGGCGGCGGGAGGGTTCGGTGAGCAGTTCTTC	TRBV25-1	many	TRBD2	TRBJ2-1
CASSQEGRTVGSQPQHF	TGTGCCAGCAGCCAAGAGGGCAGGACGGTTGGAAGTCAGCCCCAGCATTTT	TRBV4-2	many	NA	TRBJ1-5
CASSRTGANEKLFF	TGCGCCAGCAGCAGGACAGGGGCTAATGAAAAACTGTTTTTT	TRBV5-1	many	TRBD1	TRBJ1-4
CSARGEGGAEAFF	TGCAGTGCTAGAGGAGAGGGAGGGGCTGAAGCTTTCTTT	TRBV20-1	many	NA	TRBJ1-1
CASSPSTATYEQYF	TGTGCCAGCAGCCCCTCGACAGCCACCTACGAGCAGTACTTC	TRBV9	NA	NA	TRBJ2-7
CSAKPDGGNYNEQFF	TGCAGTGCTAAACCGGATGGCGGCAACTACAATGAGCAGTTCTTC	TRBV20-1	many	NA	TRBJ2-1
CSARDPGNEKLFF	TGCAGTGCTAGAGATCCAGGGAATGAAAAACTGTTTTTT	TRBV20-1	many	NA	TRBJ1-4
CASSPTGGNNSPLHF	TGTGCCAGCAGCCCCACAGGGGGCAATAATTCACCCCTCCACTTT	TRBV7-2	many	TRBD1	TRBJ1-6
CASSRAGTDDNSPLHF	TGTGCCAGCAGCCGCGCCGGGACAGATGATAATTCACCCCTCCACTTT	TRBV7-2	many	TRBD1	TRBJ1-6
CASSASNPGGPTDTQYF	TGTGCCAGCAGCGCATCTAACCCTGGGGGGCCAACAGATACGCAGTATTTT	TRBV7-8	many	NA	TRBJ2-3
CATAGPTNTEAFF	TGTGCCACCGCGGGACCAACGAACACTGAAGCTTTCTTT	TRBV10-3	NA	NA	TRBJ1-1
CASSFIGQIQETQYF	TGTGCCAGCAGCTTCATAGGACAGATCCAAGAGACCCAGTACTTC	TRBV7-6	many	NA	TRBJ2-5
CASNRGPNEKLFF	TGTGCCAGTAATCGGGGACCTAATGAAAAACTGTTTTTT	TRBV19	NA	NA	TRBJ1-4
CASSLWGQATTDTQYF	TGTGCCAGCAGCTTATGGGGACAGGCCACCACAGATACGCAGTATTTT	TRBV7-3	many	TRBD1	TRBJ2-3
CSAPPLSGALYEQYF	TGCAGTGCCCCCCCCCTTAGCGGGGCACTCTACGAGCAGTACTTC	TRBV20-1	many	TRBD2	TRBJ2-7
CASSAGALAGGINEQFF	TGTGCCAGCAGCGCCGGGGCCCTAGCGGGAGGGATCAATGAGCAGTTCTTC	TRBV9	many	TRBD2	TRBJ2-1
CASSFGQGHKAFF	TGTGCCAGCAGCTTCGGACAGGGCCATAAAGCTTTCTTT	TRBV5-6	many	TRBD1	TRBJ1-1
CSANPGSNQPQHF	TGCAGTGCTAACCCCGGTAGCAATCAGCCCCAGCATTTT	TRBV20-1	many	NA	TRBJ1-5